The 12 T cell receptor beta chains reported below all come from one sample, sequenced in a study of radiotherapy plus CTLA-4 blockade in lung cancer. Libraries were prepared by immunoSEQ multiplex PCR; TCRdb keeps only in-frame clonotypes and omits some of them. The data contain about 45,000 clones, 63% of them singletons. The sequences come from peripheral blood, collected from a patient treated with radiotherapy plus ipilimumab. The receptors shown here come from a human donor with non-small cell lung cancer who had a partial response to radiotherapy plus ipilimumab.

This chain connects TRBV9 to TRBJ2-4; possibly TRBD2 for D (6 bases). CDR3 length: 19 amino acids. The V end was cut by 0 bases, the J end by 0 bases, with 19 bases between. Germline values: CDR1 SGDLS, CDR2 YYNGEE. This CDR3 reads CASSVARGLAELAKNIQYF. The CDR3 nucleotides read TGTGCCAGCAGCGTAGCTAGGGGACTCGCCGAACTAGCCAAAAACATTCAGTACTTC.

CDR3 in amino acids: CASSEGSGGVGYGYTF. CDR3 in DNA: TGTGCCAGCAGTGAAGGGTCGGGGGGTGTAGGCTATGGCTACACCTTC. This chain joins TRBV2 and TRBJ1-2, with D possibly TRBD1 on 5 matching bases. Germline CDR1 reads SNHLY; CDR2 reads FYNNEI. The CDR3 covers 16 residues. The ends were cut back, 1 base at V and 4 bases at J, with 16 bases in the middle.

This clone has more than one count but fewer than ten. The gene calls are TRBV11-3 and TRBJ2-1; weak D call: TRBD2 (6 bases). The CDR3 is made up of 14 amino acids. V gave up 4 bases and J gave up 6 bases, with 13 bases separating them. Germline V CDR1 and CDR2: SGHNT, YENEEA. The CDR3 protein is CASSSPRESNEQFF. The CDR3 DNA sequence: TGTGCCAGCAGCTCCCCCCGGGAGAGCAATGAGCAGTTCTTC.

The sample holds many counts of this clone. The chain joins TRBV6-1 to TRBJ2-7; D possibly corresponds to TRBD2 (5 bases). The CDR3 runs to 13 residues. V lost 6 bases, J lost 4 bases, and 13 bases lay in between. In germline, CDR1 is MNHNS, CDR2 SASEGT. The CDR3, as DNA: TGTGCCAGCAGCAAAACCGGGGTTTACGAGCAGTACTTC. This encodes CASSKTGVYEQYF.

The chain combines TRBV5-1 with TRBJ2-1, with TRBD2 as a possible D gene (5 bases). Germline V CDR1 and CDR2: SGHRS, YFSETQ. The germline V and J ends were trimmed by 0 bases and 0 bases, with 13 bases remaining between them. The CDR3 contains 17 residues. CDR3 DNA: TGCGCCAGCAGCTTGGGGAGCCTAGCCTTCTCCTACAATGAGCAGTTCTTC. It codes for CASSLGSLAFSYNEQFF.

V and J are TRBV11-2 and TRBJ1-6, with a tentative D call TRBD1 (5 bases). The CDR3 totals 13 residues. V dropped 7 bases and J dropped 6 bases, with 10 bases sitting between them. CDR1 is SGHAT and CDR2 is FQNNGV in the germline V gene. In DNA form, the CDR3 reads TGTGCCAGCAACGCAGGGCCTAATTCACCCCTCCACTTT. Its translation is CASNAGPNSPLHF.

This clone has a single count. V and J are TRBV9 and TRBJ1-4; unclear D gene. V lost 3 bases to trimming and J lost 8 bases, with 17 bases between them. Germline V gene sequence: CDR1 SGDLS, CDR2 YYNGEE. CDR3 length: 15 amino acids. The CDR3 DNA reads TGTGCCAGCAGCGCCACCCCTCAGGTTCACGAAAAACTGTTTTTT. This sequence encodes CASSATPQVHEKLFF.

This clone has more than one count but fewer than ten. The chain couples TRBV7-9 to TRBJ2-3, with 8 bases that match TRBD1. The V segment lost 1 base and the J segment 0 bases; nucleotides outside the gene matches: 3. Germline V gene lookup returns CDR1 SEHNR and CDR2 FQNEAQ (reference sequence). The CDR3 has 16 amino acids. CDR3 nucleotides: TGTGCCAGCAGCTTAGGACAGGGGATGAGCACAGATACGCAGTATTTT. Its protein is CASSLGQGMSTDTQYF.

The chain combines TRBV6-1 with TRBJ2-7; 7 positions agree with TRBD2. Germline assignment: CDR1 MNHNS and CDR2 SASEGT. V dropped 5 bases and J dropped 3; count of bases not matched to a gene: 7. This CDR3 region has 14 residues. In DNA, the CDR3 is TGTGCCAGCAGTTATGCGGGAGCGGACTACGAGCAGTACTTC. It specifies CASSYAGADYEQYF.

The chain couples TRBV19 to TRBJ1-4; 7 bases line up with TRBD1. In germline, CDR1 is LNHDA, CDR2 SQIVND (reference sequence). The CDR3 contains 17 residues. The junction had 6 bases not matched to a gene; V was cut back by 0 bases and J by 2 bases. The CDR3, as DNA: TGTGCCAGTAGTATAGATAGGAGACAGGGTACTAATGAAAAACTGTTTTTT. It translates to CASSIDRRQGTNEKLFF.

The chain is built from TRBV11-2 and TRBJ2-5, with 14 nucleotides matching TRBD2. V shed 5 bases, J shed 8 bases, and the junction held 4 bases outside the gene matches. The CDR3 runs to 14 residues. Germline CDR1 reads SGHAT; CDR2 reads FQNNGV. The CDR3 DNA reads as TGTGCCAGCAGCGCGGGACTAGCGGGAGAAACCCAGTACTTC. Translating gives CASSAGLAGETQYF.

V is TRBV6-1 and J is TRBJ2-5, with 7 nucleotides matching TRBD2. The germline CDR1 and CDR2 sequences are MNHNS and SASEGT. CDR3 length: 13 amino acids. With 6 bases clipped from V and 5 bases from J, the junction kept 6 bases outside the gene matches. This chain's CDR3 is CASRGSGVETQYF. CDR3 in DNA: TGTGCCAGCAGGGGGAGCGGGGTGGAGACCCAGTACTTC.